Listed below are T cell receptor beta chains from one sample, sequenced in a study of T-cell reconstitution after alpha-beta-depleted transplantation in children. TCRdb reprocessed the PCR reads via MiXCR and lists one record per CDR3 protein. This table has 600,000 to 700,000 distinct CDR3 sequences, less than 15% appearing once. Sequencing was performed on PBMCs, taken before TCRalphabeta/CD19-depleted stem cell transplant. The receptors derive from a girl aged 2 to 10 with congenital amegakaryocytic thrombocytopenia, due to receive a stem cell transplant. Each CDR3 is given with its conserved first and last residue. D genes are given only for firm matches. Only some rows state a clone size, as once, few, many or a class for expanded clones.

cdr3_aa | cdr3_nt | v_call | cdr3_length | clone_size | d_call | j_call
CASSLYPSGRPQSSYNEQFF | TGTGCCAGCAGCTTGTACCCTAGCGGGAGGCCCCAAAGCTCCTACAATGAGCAGTTCTTC | TRBV11-2 | 20 | - | TRBD2 | TRBJ2-1
CASSLVYRTYTDTQYF | TGTGCCAGCAGCTTAGTATATCGGACATACACAGATACGCAGTATTTT | TRBV7-2 | 16 | many | - | TRBJ2-3
CATSRERLGSYNEQFF | TGTGCCACCAGCAGAGAAAGGCTAGGTTCCTACAATGAGCAGTTCTTC | TRBV15 | 16 | many | - | TRBJ2-1
CASRDSLGTDTQYF | TGTGCCAGTAGGGACTCCCTCGGAACAGATACGCAGTATTTT | TRBV12-3/TRBV12-4 | 14 | - | - | TRBJ2-3
CASSSYLASETQYF | TGTGCCAGCAGTTCCTATTTAGCGTCAGAGACCCAGTACTTC | TRBV6-2/TRBV6-3 | 14 | few | - | TRBJ2-5
CASSLYRDYTF | TGTGCCAGCAGCCTTTACAGGGACTACACCTTC | TRBV7-9 | 11 | many | - | TRBJ1-2
CASSLAVGVTYEQYF | TGTGCCAGCAGTTTAGCGGTGGGCGTAACCTACGAGCAGTACTTC | TRBV12-3/TRBV12-4 | 15 | - | - | TRBJ2-7
CASSTGDKNTEAFF | TGCGCCAGCTCGACAGGGGACAAGAACACTGAAGCTTTCTTT | TRBV5-1 | 14 | few | TRBD1 | TRBJ1-1
CASSELRHEQFF | TGTGCCAGCAGCGAGCTCCGACATGAGCAGTTCTTC | TRBV2 | 12 | - | - | TRBJ2-1
CASSLVWGLRGYTF | TGTGCCAGCAGCTTAGTTTGGGGCCTCCGGGGCTACACCTTC | TRBV11-2 | 14 | many | - | TRBJ1-2
CASSEERDPSTDTQYF | TGTGCCAGCAGTGAAGAGCGCGACCCTAGCACAGATACGCAGTATTTT | TRBV2 | 16 | - | - | TRBJ2-3
CASDQTRALSAGTQYF | TGTGCCAGCGATCAAACTCGGGCCCTCTCTGCGGGGACCCAGTACTTC | TRBV7-9 | 16 | few | - | TRBJ2-5
CASSLVASQHFGANVLTF | TGTGCCAGCAGTTTAGTCGCCTCACAGCACTTTGGGGCCAACGTCCTGACTTTC | TRBV12-3/TRBV12-4 | 18 | - | - | TRBJ2-6
CASSSRAPNTGELFF | TGTGCCAGCAGTAGTCGGGCCCCTAACACCGGGGAGCTGTTTTTT | TRBV12-3/TRBV12-4 | 15 | few | - | TRBJ2-2